This T cell receptor (beta chain) was identified in a study of shared clonotypes between healthy human individuals. Overall study findings and caveats: Measured sharing among donors was expected to vary with sequencing depth.

CD8 cells classed as naive were CD45RO-negative and positively selected for CCR7, excluding terminally differentiated effector memory CD45RA+ cells. Donors included only healthy HIV-negative adults lacking recent acute infections or vaccinations. As regards this clone: The antigen remains unidentified.

Sorted subsets were amplified in replicate PCRs using approximately 0.2 ug DNA, 30,000 to 35,000 T cell genomes. In the original processing: Without quality scores, immunoSEQ junctional reads could not be filtered like full-length reads. Clones were read by immunoSEQ multiplex PCR, and TCRdb kept only the in-frame ones, dropping some. The DNA was the basis for D and trimming; V, J and clone size are from that table. The sample shows about 2 million clones, about 95% of them seen only once. The J segment lost 0 bases and the V segment lost 4 bases, leaving 5 bases of the junction unmatched. This CDR3 is built from 15 residues. Germline V gives CDR1 SGHRS, CDR2 YFSETQ.

The sample was naive CD8+ T cells sorted from blood. The chain joins TRBV5-1 to TRBJ2-7; 9 bases are shared with TRBD1. This clonotype originated in a man younger than 35 in good health. The CDR3 nucleotides are TGCGCCAGCAGCCAGGGACAGGGTTTCTCCTACGAGCAGTACTTC. It is translated as CASSQGQGFSYEQYF.